These 21 T cell receptor beta chains came from one sample sequenced in a study of T cell responses to AZD1222 COVID-19 vaccine. Only in-frame clones appear in the TCRdb table, and some are missing; sequencing was by immunoSEQ multiplex PCR. Counted here are around 130,000 clones, just over 85% occurring once; the ten biggest clones make up 7.6%. The sequenced sample was peripheral blood, obtained on day 0 of AZD1222 vaccination. The receptors originated from an adult in good health.

In its sample, this clone was seen once. The J gene is TRBJ1-2, the V gene TRBV5-1; D remains unclear. V lost 4 bases and J lost 8, with 12 bases in between. CDR1 and CDR2 (germline): SGHRS, YFSETQ. This CDR3 region has 12 residues. CDR3 DNA sequence: TGCGCCAGCAGCCAGACATCGGGCGGCTACACCTTC. It encodes CASSQTSGGYTF.

This clone has a handful of counts. The chain has TRBV2 and TRBJ2-7; 8 nucleotides line up with TRBD1. The CDR3 loop spans 15 amino acids. Germline CDR1 and CDR2: SNHLY and FYNNEI. V lost 4 bases, J lost 2 bases, and 7 bases stayed unmatched. The CDR3 DNA sequence: TGTGCCAGCAGTGGCACAGGGGGGTCCACCTACGAGCAGTACTTC. Protein product: CASSGTGGSTYEQYF.

The CDR3 DNA reads as TGTGCCAGCAAGGGACTAGCGGGAGAGGATGAGCAGTTCTTC. It specifies CASKGLAGEDEQFF. This rearrangement joins TRBV6-5 to TRBJ2-1, with TRBD2 matching over 14 bases. The CDR3 loop spans 14 amino acids. Germline assignment: CDR1 MNHEY and CDR2 SVGAGI. Trimming took 7 bases from V and 8 from J; bases not matched to a gene: 4.

J is TRBJ2-3 and V is TRBV15; TRBD2 matches 9 bases. This CDR3 is built from 15 residues. Looked up from germline, CDR1 is LNHNV and CDR2 is YYDKDF (reference sequence). The trim removed 1 base at V and 9 bases at J, leaving 8 bases unmatched. This CDR3 reads CATSRGASGTRTQYF. Written as DNA, the CDR3 is TGTGCCACCAGCAGAGGGGCTAGCGGGACAAGGACGCAGTATTTT.

This CDR3 reads CASSISDSYPGEQFF. The CDR3 DNA follows: TGTGCCAGTAGTATTTCGGACTCCTATCCAGGTGAGCAGTTCTTC. The rearrangement uses TRBV19 and TRBJ2-1; D is possibly TRBD2 (5 bases). The CDR3 is 15 residues long. V was trimmed by 3 bases and J by 9 bases, leaving 18 bases between them. The germline V gene has CDR1 LNHDA and CDR2 SQIVND (reference sequence).

The chain links TRBV2 to TRBJ1-4; 7 bases align to TRBD1. This CDR3 contains 14 residues. Germline V lookup: CDR1 SNHLY, CDR2 FYNNEI. The V segment lost 4 bases and the J segment 4 bases; nucleotides outside the gene matches: 3. DNA of the CDR3: TGTGCCAGCAGTGCGGGACAGCATAATGAAAAACTGTTTTTT. It specifies CASSAGQHNEKLFF.

The rearrangement joins TRBV3-1 (or the pseudogene TRBV3-2) to TRBJ1-5; no reliable D call. Trimming pared 2 bases from V and 6 bases from J, leaving 11 bases between. Germline V lookup: CDR1 LGHDT, CDR2 YNNKEL (reference sequence). The CDR3 consists of 14 residues. The CDR3 sequence: CASSQKASRQPQHF. DNA for the CDR3: TGTGCCAGCAGCCAAAAGGCGTCTCGTCAGCCCCAGCATTTT.

CDR3 sequence: CASRLRNTEAFF. CDR3 DNA sequence: TGTGCCAGTAGACTCAGAAACACTGAAGCTTTCTTT. This rearrangement joins TRBV19 to TRBJ1-1; D call uncertain. In germline, CDR1 is LNHDA, CDR2 SQIVND (reference sequence). CDR3 length equals 12 residues. Between the trimmed V and J ends, which lost 6 bases and 2 bases, there was a span of 7 bases.

This chain connects TRBV13 to TRBJ1-4, with 10 positions matching TRBD1. Germline loops: CDR1 PRHDT, CDR2 FYEKMQ (reference sequence). CDR3 length: 15 residues. V shed 5 bases, J shed 3 bases, and the junction held 3 bases outside the gene matches. The CDR3 nucleotides are TGTGCCAGCAGCGCCGGGACAGGGGCTAATGAAAAACTGTTTTTT. The encoded protein is CASSAGTGANEKLFF. Complete variable domain (other parts from reference TRBV13 and TRBJ1-4): AAGVIQSPRHLIKEKRETATLKCYPIPRHDTVYWYQQGPGQDPQFLISFYEKMQSDKGSIPDRFSAQQFSDYHSELNMSSLELGDSALYFCASSAGTGANEKLFFGSGTQLSVL.

The V call is TRBV4-3, the J call TRBJ2-7, with TRBD2 as a possible D gene (6 bases). V lost 1 base and J 3 bases, leaving 10 bases between the germline ends. This CDR3 is 14 amino acids long. In germline, CDR1 is LGHNA, CDR2 YSLEER. This CDR3 reads CASSQGGRRYEQYF. The CDR3 DNA sequence: TGCGCCAGCAGCCAAGGAGGGAGGCGCTACGAGCAGTACTTC.

This sequence joins TRBV6-5 and TRBJ2-3, with D tentatively TRBD2 (6 bases). Looked up from germline, CDR1 is MNHEY and CDR2 is SVGAGI. The CDR3 is made up of 14 amino acids. V was shortened by 9 bases and J by 6 bases, with 19 bases between the two germline ends. For the CDR3, the DNA is TGTGCCAGTTCTCCTCTGGGGGGAACTGATACGCAGTATTTT. Protein: CASSPLGGTDTQYF.

This chain uses TRBV9 with TRBJ2-2; D is unclear. Germline V gene sequence: CDR1 SGDLS, CDR2 YYNGEE. Between the trimmed V and J ends, which lost 0 bases and 1 base, there was a span of 7 bases. The CDR3 is made up of 15 amino acids. The CDR3 is CASSVVWENTGELFF. The CDR3 DNA follows: TGTGCCAGCAGCGTAGTGTGGGAGAACACCGGGGAGCTGTTTTTT.

V is TRBV27 and J is TRBJ1-4, with 7 bases identical to TRBD1. This CDR3 has 15 amino acids. V dropped 2 bases and J dropped 4; count of bases not matched to a gene: 4. The germline CDR1 and CDR2 sequences are MNHEY and SMNVEV (reference sequence). CDR3: CASSLGTAFNEKLFF. The CDR3 region has the DNA TGTGCCAGCAGTTTAGGGACAGCTTTTAATGAAAAACTGTTTTTT.

A single count supports this clone. The V gene is TRBV7-3, the J gene TRBJ2-7; D is unresolved. Deletions cut 1 base from V and 0 bases from J, with 7 bases between. In germline, CDR1 is SGHTA, CDR2 FQGTGA. CDR3 length equals 14 residues. CDR3 residues: CASSLSGSSYEQYF. The CDR3 DNA reads TGTGCCAGCAGCTTAAGTGGCAGCTCCTACGAGCAGTACTTC.

This rearrangement joins TRBV19 to TRBJ1-2; 10 nucleotides match TRBD1. This CDR3 is built from 17 residues. Germline V gene sequence: CDR1 LNHDA, CDR2 SQIVND (reference sequence). The V segment lost 1 base and the J segment 2 bases; nucleotides outside the gene matches: 7. The CDR3 coding sequence is TGTGCCAGTAGTATAGTCCCCGGACAGGGGGGAAACTATGGCTACACCTTC. Residues: CASSIVPGQGGNYGYTF. The whole variable domain, remainder taken from reference TRBV19 and TRBJ1-2, is DGGITQSPKYLFRKEGQNVTLSCEQNLNHDAMYWYRQDPGQGLRLIYYSQIVNDFQKGDIAEGYSVSREKKESFPLTVTSAQKNPTAFYLCASSIVPGQGGNYGYTFGSGTRLTVV.

This rearrangement joins TRBV19 to TRBJ1-6; D is unresolved. CDR3 length: 14 residues. CDR1 and CDR2 from the germline V gene are LNHDA and SQIVND (reference sequence). The V and J ends lost 5 bases and 7 bases respectively, with 12 bases between them. CDR3 nucleotides: TGTGCCAGTAGTCCGCGGTCGGGGAATTCACCCCTCCACTTT. Translating gives CASSPRSGNSPLHF.

This clone was seen just once. The genes are TRBV6-5 and TRBJ1-6; possibly TRBD1 for D (6 bases). This CDR3 spans 16 amino acids. Germline CDR1 and CDR2: MNHEY and SVGAGI. V was clipped by 0 bases and J by 7 bases, with 13 bases between them. The CDR3 protein is CASSYSGGRVNSPLHF. CDR3 DNA sequence: TGTGCCAGCAGTTACTCTGGGGGGCGCGTGAATTCACCCCTCCACTTT.

This sequence joins TRBV5-1 and TRBJ1-4; TRBD1 might be the D (5 bases). The germline V and J ends were trimmed by 1 base and 3 bases, with 10 bases remaining between them. The CDR3 sequence is 15 residues long. The germline V gene has CDR1 SGHRS and CDR2 YFSETQ. For the CDR3, the DNA is TGCGCCAGCAGCTTGTCCAGGGCCCCTAATGAAAAACTGTTTTTT. Protein sequence: CASSLSRAPNEKLFF.

The chain recombines TRBV6-5 with TRBJ1-1; D perhaps matches TRBD1 (6 bases). Trimming shortened V by 7 bases and J by 8 bases, and 20 bases separated the two germline ends. CDR3 length equals 14 residues. Per the germline V gene, CDR1 is MNHEY and CDR2 is SVGAGI. The CDR3 loop reads CASTPFRTQGEAFF. The DNA of the CDR3 is TGTGCCAGCACCCCATTCCGGACTCAGGGGGAAGCTTTCTTT.

The CDR3 here is CASSGTDSNQPQHF. CDR3 in DNA: TGTGCCAGCAGCGGGACAGATAGCAATCAGCCCCAGCATTTT. J is TRBJ1-5 and V is TRBV9, with D perhaps matching TRBD1 (6 bases). Between the trimmed V and J ends, which lost 3 bases and 0 bases, there was a span of 7 bases. Germline V CDR1 and CDR2: SGDLS, YYNGEE. CDR3 size: 14 residues.

The chain employs TRBV12-3 or TRBV12-4 and TRBJ1-1; D remains ambiguous. The CDR3 has 12 amino acids. V was cut by 4 bases and J by 1 base, with 4 bases left in between. CDR3 coding DNA: TGTGCCAGCAGTTGGTCGAACACTGAAGCTTTCTTT. This translates into CASSWSNTEAFF.